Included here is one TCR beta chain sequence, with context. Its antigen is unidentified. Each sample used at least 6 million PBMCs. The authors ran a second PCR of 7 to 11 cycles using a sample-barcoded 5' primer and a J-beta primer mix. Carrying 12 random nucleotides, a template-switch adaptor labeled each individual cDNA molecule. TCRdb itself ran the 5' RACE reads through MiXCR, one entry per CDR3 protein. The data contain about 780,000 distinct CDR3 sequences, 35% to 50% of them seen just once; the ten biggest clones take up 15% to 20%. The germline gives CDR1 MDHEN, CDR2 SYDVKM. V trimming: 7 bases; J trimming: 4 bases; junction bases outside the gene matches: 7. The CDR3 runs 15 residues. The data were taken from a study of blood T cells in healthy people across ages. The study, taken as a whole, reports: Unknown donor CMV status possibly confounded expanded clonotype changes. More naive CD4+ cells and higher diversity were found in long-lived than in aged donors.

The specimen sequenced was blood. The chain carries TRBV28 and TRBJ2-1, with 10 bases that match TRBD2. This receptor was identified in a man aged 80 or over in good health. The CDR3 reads CASTSSGRDYNEQFF. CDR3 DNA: TGTGCCAGCACTTCGAGCGGGAGGGATTACAATGAGCAGTTCTTC.